This TCR beta chain was sequenced for a study of shared clonotypes between healthy human individuals. As for the study in general: Samples came from two female and a few male donors aged 18 to 49. Study-level points and caveats: The represented genetic and exposure-history diversity was limited by the small number of donors.

In regard to this clone: No antigen is known for it.

Input per replicate PCR of unsorted PBMC was roughly 300 ng DNA, corresponding to around 28,000 T cell genomes. This table comes from immunoSEQ multiplex PCR, and its TCRdb copy is limited to in-frame clones, with some not included. The table shows 400,000 to 500,000 clones, with around 78% occurring only once. Researchers drew on roughly 84 million PBMCs for genomic DNA from unsorted samples. After removal of 6 bases from V and 2 bases from J, the junction contained 5 bases not matched to a gene. The germline gives CDR1 LNHDA, CDR2 SQIVND (reference sequence). The CDR3 runs to 14 residues. The sample was PBMCs. The sequence came from a woman aged 40 to 50 in good health. Some clones in this sample may be carry-over from other donors' samples. The chain is built from TRBV19 and TRBJ2-7; 9 bases map to TRBD1. CDR3 in amino acids: CASRSGQGTYEQYF. DNA of the CDR3: TGTGCCAGTAGGTCGGGACAGGGTACCTACGAGCAGTACTTC.